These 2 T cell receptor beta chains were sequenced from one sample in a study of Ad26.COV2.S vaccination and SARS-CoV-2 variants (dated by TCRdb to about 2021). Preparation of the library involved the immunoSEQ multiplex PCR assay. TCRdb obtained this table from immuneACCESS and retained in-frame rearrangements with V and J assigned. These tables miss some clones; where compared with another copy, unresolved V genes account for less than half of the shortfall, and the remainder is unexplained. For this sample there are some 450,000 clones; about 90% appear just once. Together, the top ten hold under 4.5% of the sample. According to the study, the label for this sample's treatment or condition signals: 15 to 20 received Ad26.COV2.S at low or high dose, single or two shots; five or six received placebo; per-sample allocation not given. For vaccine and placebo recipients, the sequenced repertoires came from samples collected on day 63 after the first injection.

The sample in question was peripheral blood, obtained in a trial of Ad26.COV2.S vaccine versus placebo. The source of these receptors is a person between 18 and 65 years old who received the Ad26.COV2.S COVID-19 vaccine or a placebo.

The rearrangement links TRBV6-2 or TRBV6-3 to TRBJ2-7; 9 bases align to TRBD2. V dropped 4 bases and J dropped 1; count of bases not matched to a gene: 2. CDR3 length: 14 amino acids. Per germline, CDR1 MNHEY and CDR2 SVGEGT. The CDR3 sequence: CASSSSGVSYEQYF. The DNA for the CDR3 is TGTGCCAGCAGTTCTAGCGGGGTATCCTACGAGCAGTACTTC.

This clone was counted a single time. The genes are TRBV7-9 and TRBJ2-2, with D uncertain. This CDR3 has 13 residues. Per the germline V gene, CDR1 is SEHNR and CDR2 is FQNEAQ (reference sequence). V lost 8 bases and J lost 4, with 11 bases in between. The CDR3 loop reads CASRKPTTGELFF. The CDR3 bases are TGTGCCAGCCGAAAGCCAACCACCGGGGAGCTGTTTTTT. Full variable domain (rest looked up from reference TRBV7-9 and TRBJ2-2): DTGVSQNPRHKITKRGQNVTFRCDPISEHNRLYWYRQTLGQGPEFLTYFQNEAQLEKSRLLSDRFSAERPKGSFSTLEIQRTEQGDSAMYLCASRKPTTGELFFGEGSRLTVL.